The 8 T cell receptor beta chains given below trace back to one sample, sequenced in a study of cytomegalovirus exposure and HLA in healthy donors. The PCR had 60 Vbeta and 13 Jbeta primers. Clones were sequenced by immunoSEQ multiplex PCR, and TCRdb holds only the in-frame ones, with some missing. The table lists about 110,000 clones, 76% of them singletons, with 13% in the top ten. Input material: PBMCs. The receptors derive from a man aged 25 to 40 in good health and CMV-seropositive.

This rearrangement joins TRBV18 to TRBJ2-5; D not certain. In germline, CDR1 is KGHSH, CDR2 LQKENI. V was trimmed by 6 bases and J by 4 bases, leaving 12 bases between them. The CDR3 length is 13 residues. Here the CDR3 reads CASSPPSRETQYF. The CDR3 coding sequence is TGTGCCAGCTCCCCCCCCTCTCGAGAGACCCAGTACTTC.

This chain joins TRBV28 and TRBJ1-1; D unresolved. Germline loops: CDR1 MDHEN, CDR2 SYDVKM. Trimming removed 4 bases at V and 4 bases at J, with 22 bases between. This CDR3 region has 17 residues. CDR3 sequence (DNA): TGTGCCAGCAGTTCCCCCTTGGACTGGGGTGTTGTCACTGAAGCTTTCTTT. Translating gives CASSSPLDWGVVTEAFF.

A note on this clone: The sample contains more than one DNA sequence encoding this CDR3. The CDR3 nucleotides are TGTGCCAGCAGTTGGGGAATCGGGGGATCTGGAAACACCATATATTTT. Translating it yields CASSWGIGGSGNTIYF. This chain links TRBV6-5 with TRBJ1-3, with D perhaps matching TRBD1 (5 bases). The CDR3 sequence is 16 residues long. With 4 bases removed from V and 1 base from J, the gap between germline ends came to 14 bases. The germline CDR1 and CDR2 sequences are MNHEY and SVGAGI.

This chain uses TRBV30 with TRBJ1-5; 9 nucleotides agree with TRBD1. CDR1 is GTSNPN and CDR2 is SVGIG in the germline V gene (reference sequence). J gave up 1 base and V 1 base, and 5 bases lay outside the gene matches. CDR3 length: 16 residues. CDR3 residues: CAWSAGTGISNQPQHF. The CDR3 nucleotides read TGTGCCTGGAGTGCAGGGACAGGGATCAGCAATCAGCCCCAGCATTTT.

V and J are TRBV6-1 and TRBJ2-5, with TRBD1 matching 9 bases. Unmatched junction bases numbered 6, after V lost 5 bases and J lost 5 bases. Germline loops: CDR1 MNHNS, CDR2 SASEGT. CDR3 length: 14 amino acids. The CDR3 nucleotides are TGTGCCAGCAGTAGGTCGACAGGGGGGGAGACCCAGTACTTC. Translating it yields CASSRSTGGETQYF.

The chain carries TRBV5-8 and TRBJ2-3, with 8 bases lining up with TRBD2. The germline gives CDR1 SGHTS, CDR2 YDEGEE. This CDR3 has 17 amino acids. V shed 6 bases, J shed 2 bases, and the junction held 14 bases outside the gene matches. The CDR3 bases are TGTGCCAGCATCCCAGTCCCCGGTAGCGGGGTCACAGATACGCAGTATTTT. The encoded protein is CASIPVPGSGVTDTQYF.

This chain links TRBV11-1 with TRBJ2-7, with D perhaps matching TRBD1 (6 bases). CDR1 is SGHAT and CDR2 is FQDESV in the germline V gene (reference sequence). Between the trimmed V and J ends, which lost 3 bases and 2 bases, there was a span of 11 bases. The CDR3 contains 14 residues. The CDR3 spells CASSFSGQPYEQYF. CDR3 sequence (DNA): TGTGCCAGCAGCTTCTCTGGACAGCCCTACGAGCAGTACTTC.

The DNA for the CDR3 is TGTGCCAGCAGCTTAGTTCAAGACAGGGTCGAGGTTGGCACCTTC. This codes for CASSLVQDRVEVGTF. The rearrangement joins TRBV7-6 to TRBJ1-2; 7 positions agree with TRBD1. Germline V CDR1 and CDR2: SGHVS, FNYEAQ. The V gene end was trimmed by 1 base and the J gene end by 13 bases; junction bases not matched to a gene: 15. The CDR3 sequence is 15 residues long.